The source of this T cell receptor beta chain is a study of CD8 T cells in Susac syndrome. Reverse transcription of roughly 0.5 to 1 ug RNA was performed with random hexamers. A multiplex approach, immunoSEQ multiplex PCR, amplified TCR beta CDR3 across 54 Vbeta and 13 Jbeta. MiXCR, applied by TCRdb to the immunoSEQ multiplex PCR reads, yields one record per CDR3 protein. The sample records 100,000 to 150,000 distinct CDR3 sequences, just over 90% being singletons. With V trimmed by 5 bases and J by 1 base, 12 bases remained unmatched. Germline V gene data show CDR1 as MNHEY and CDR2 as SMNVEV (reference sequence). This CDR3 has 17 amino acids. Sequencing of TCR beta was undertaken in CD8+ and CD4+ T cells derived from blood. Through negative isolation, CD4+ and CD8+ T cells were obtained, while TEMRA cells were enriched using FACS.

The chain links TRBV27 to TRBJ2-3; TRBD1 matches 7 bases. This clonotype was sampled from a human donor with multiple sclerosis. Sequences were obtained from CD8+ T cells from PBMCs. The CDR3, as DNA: TGTGCCAGCAGTACCCGGGACAGTCCACGGGGCACAGATACGCAGTATTTT. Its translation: CASSTRDSPRGTDTQYF.